This T cell receptor (beta chain) derives from a study of blood T cell repertoires in COVID-19. Between the trimmed V and J ends, which lost 4 bases and 5 bases, there was a span of 12 bases. The germline gives CDR1 SGHRS, CDR2 YFSETQ. The CDR3 is 13 amino acids. Sequencing was performed with immunoSEQ multiplex PCR; in TCRdb, only in-frame clones are kept and a portion is missing. The table includes 200,000 or so clones, over 80% detected once. The TCR comes from a man between 60 and 75 years old with COVID-19, enrolled during active disease. The chain joins TRBV5-1 to TRBJ1-2; possible D gene TRBD1, 5 bases. The sample consisted of peripheral blood. The CDR3 region is CASSPMAGYGYTF. Here the CDR3 DNA reads TGCGCCAGCAGCCCCATGGCAGGGTATGGCTACACCTTC. Looking up the rest from reference TRBV5-1 and TRBJ1-2 gives the full variable domain: KAGVTQTPRYLIKTRGQQVTLSCSPISGHRSVSWYQQTPGQGLQFLFEYFSETQRNKGNFPGRFSGRQFSNSRSEMNVSTLELGDSALYLCASSPMAGYGYTFGSGTRLTVV.